This TCR beta chain is drawn from a study of T cell repertoires in cytomegalovirus infection. In the study overall: Well-studied HLA-B-restricted CMV epitopes were used in the study alongside recently identified HLA-C-restricted ones. Both a matching HLA type and CMV infection were indicated by public TCR beta signatures. Whole-study results and caveats: The study found HLA-C-restricted CMV-specific TCR beta clonotypes dominating the ex vivo response.

TCRdb passed the reads through MiXCR, listing each CDR3 protein once. The sample has around 900,000 distinct CDR3 sequences, around 30% seen once. Germline V gene data show CDR1 as SEHNR and CDR2 as FQNEAQ (reference sequence). The CDR3 covers 16 residues. The V end lost 1 base, the J end lost 0 bases, and 9 bases lay between the germline ends. As to this clonotype: Its antigen is unknown.

The sequence came from a human donor in good health (CMV status not recorded). Some clones in this sample may be carry-over from other donors' samples. The V call is TRBV7-9, the J call TRBJ2-2; no reliable D call. Material: cultured CD8+ T cells from PBMCs, obtained from culture after CMV antigen stimulation. The CDR3 protein is CASSLVGFTNTGELFF. CDR3 sequence (DNA): TGTGCCAGCAGCTTAGTCGGGTTTACGAACACCGGGGAGCTGTTTTTT.